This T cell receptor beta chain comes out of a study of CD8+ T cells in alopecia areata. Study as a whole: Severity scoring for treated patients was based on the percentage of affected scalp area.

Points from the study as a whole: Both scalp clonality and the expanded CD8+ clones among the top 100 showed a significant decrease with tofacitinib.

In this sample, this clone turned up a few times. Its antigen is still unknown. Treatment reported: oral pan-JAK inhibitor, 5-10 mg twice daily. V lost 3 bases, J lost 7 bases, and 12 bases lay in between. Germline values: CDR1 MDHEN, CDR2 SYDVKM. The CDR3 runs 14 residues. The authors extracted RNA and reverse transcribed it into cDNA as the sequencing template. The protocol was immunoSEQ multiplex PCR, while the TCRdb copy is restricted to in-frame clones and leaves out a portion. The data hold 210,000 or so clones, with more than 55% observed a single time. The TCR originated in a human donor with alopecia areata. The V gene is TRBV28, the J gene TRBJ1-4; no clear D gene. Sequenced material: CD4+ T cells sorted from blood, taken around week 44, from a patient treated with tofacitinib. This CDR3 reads CASSLGSLVEKLFF. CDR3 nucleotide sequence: TGTGCCAGCAGTTTGGGCTCTTTGGTTGAAAAACTGTTTTTT.